A selection of T cell receptor beta chains follows, all from one sample in a study of blood T cell repertoires in COVID-19. Using immunoSEQ multiplex PCR, the repertoire was profiled, and TCRdb retains in-frame clones only, with some absent. The sample carries hundreds of thousands of clones, roughly 90% recorded once. Material: PBMCs or T cells enriched from blood (not recorded which). The receptors originated from a woman aged 18-30 years who had recovered from COVID-19. The CDR3 runs from the conserved cysteine through the conserved F or W.

V,J,CDR3
TRBV10-3,TRBJ1-1,CACWGGEDTEAFF
TRBV4-3,TRBJ2-1,CASSQAITHGNEQFF
TRBV7-5,TRBJ1-4,CVRSPDRDMVEKLFF
TRBV5-1,TRBJ2-1,CASRTGGDAYNEQFF
TRBV11-2,TRBJ1-5,CASSFSGLHNQPQHF
TRBV5-1,TRBJ1-2,CASSLVITILYGYTF
TRBV9,TRBJ1-1,CASSVGGRGRTEAFF
TRBV24-1,TRBJ1-2,CATSDGGTYYGYTF
TRBV5-8,TRBJ1-2,CASSLYGKIHYGYTF
TRBV7-9,TRBJ2-2,CASSLVWRREHTGELFF
TRBV7-9,TRBJ1-2,CASSSRVIFKGLYGYTF
TRBV3-1/TRBV3-2,TRBJ1-5,CASSHTGGSSQPQHF
TRBV5-1,TRBJ2-1,CASSLARLGGNEQFF
TRBV2,TRBJ2-1,CASGRAGGAYNEQFF
TRBV5-8,TRBJ1-5,CASSSEGWGNFGQPQHF
TRBV14,TRBJ2-7,CASSQEREQYF
TRBV6-5,TRBJ2-2,CASSSVGEAGELFF
TRBV6-2/TRBV6-3,TRBJ1-2,CASSYSIFLYRSDYGYTF
TRBV6-5,TRBJ1-6,CASLSLRDTNSPLHF
TRBV4-2,TRBJ2-3,CASSQEARDTQYF
TRBV13,TRBJ2-3,CASSSSGTGPDTQYF
TRBV5-1,TRBJ1-1,CASSLNLGHDTEAFF
TRBV6-5,TRBJ1-2,CASSPLRGYGYTF
TRBV7-9,TRBJ1-2,CASSGGTYYGYTF
TRBV7-2,TRBJ2-5,CASSSQGLAGGPETQYF
TRBV7-3,TRBJ2-3,CASSPSTDTQYF
TRBV6-5,TRBJ2-3,CASSYSQGNRDTQYF
TRBV19,TRBJ2-3,CASSILSGSNTDTQYF
TRBV20-1,TRBJ1-3,CSASYPRSPGNTIYF
TRBV7-2,TRBJ2-1,CASSLVPQQGATFF
TRBV5-1,TRBJ1-4,CASSEGTGVLVGNEKLFF
TRBV6-1,TRBJ2-7,CASSGWGYRRGDYEQYF
TRBV7-3,TRBJ2-3,CASSAGGTGTDTQYF
TRBV28,TRBJ1-2,CASSFFGVGYTF
TRBV7-2,TRBJ2-1,CASSEDRQVLRWFF
TRBV18,TRBJ2-3,CASSPAGGAPQDTQYF
TRBV6-2/TRBV6-3,TRBJ1-1,CASSTQGKLNTEAFF
TRBV9,TRBJ1-3,CASSGAPGAGNTIYF
TRBV4-2,TRBJ1-2,CASSQSPQGADYGYTF
TRBV4-3,TRBJ1-6,CASSPTTGNSPLHF
TRBV5-6,TRBJ1-5,CASSFGQVHNQPQHF